This note documents a single T cell receptor (beta chain) sequence. The antigen is unknown. Germline V gene lookup returns CDR1 SGHVS and CDR2 FNYEAQ. The CDR3 is 12 amino acids. Reprocessing the 5' RACE reads, TCRdb reports a single entry for every CDR3 protein and omits DNA. Recorded here are 40,000 to 45,000 distinct CDR3 sequences; the top ten clones represent more than 4.5%. These data are taken from a study of monozygotic twins with inflammatory bowel disease. Study-wide findings and caveats: Heterogeneous immunosuppressive treatment regimens may have introduced variability into patient repertoires.

The clonotype was recovered from a human donor with ulcerative colitis or Crohn's disease, or a healthy co-twin of an affected twin (not recorded which). The rearrangement links TRBV7-6 to TRBJ2-5. The source material was blood. The CDR3 spells CASSQNQETQYF. Variable domain in full (rest from reference TRBV7-6 and TRBJ2-5): GAGVSQSPRYKVTKRGQDVALRCDPISGHVSLYWYRQALGQGPEFLTYFNYEAQQDKSGLPNDRFSAERPEGSISTLTIQRTEQRDSAMYRCASSQNQETQYFGPGTRLLVL.